The 23 T cell receptor beta chains listed next were all sequenced from one sample in a study of spatial heterogeneity in lung cancer. Each CDR3 protein is one row after TCRdb ran MiXCR on the 5' RACE reads. The sample yields about 5,500 distinct CDR3 sequences, around 12% seen once. Time point specified: sample taken at primary tumor resection. The sample consisted of lung tissue, taken at surgery. These receptors all come from a human donor with early-stage non-small cell lung cancer.

This clonotype was detected only a few times. This beta chain lies outside the target of a library built for alpha chains; its clone size means little. The V call is TRBV20-1, the J call TRBJ2-1; TRBD2 aligns across 12 bases. CDR1 is DFQATT, CDR2 SNEGSKA, per germline (reference sequence). The CDR3 covers 15 residues. V lost 2 bases and J lost 8; bases outside the gene matches: 7. The CDR3 protein is CSARLLAGGSDEQFF. The CDR3 nucleotides read TGCAGTGCTAGACTTCTAGCGGGGGGGAGCGATGAGCAGTTCTTC.

Sample share makes this clonotype medium-sized (0.01 to 0.1%). This beta chain is off target for a library built for alpha chains, so its abundance means little. The rearrangement uses TRBV18 and TRBJ2-7, with 10 bases matching TRBD1. Germline lookup yields CDR1 KGHSH and CDR2 LQKENI. V was pared by 0 bases and J by 3 bases, with 5 bases of the junction left unmatched. The length of the CDR3 is 16 residues. This chain's CDR3 is CASSPPGTGAVYEQYF. The DNA for the CDR3 is TGTGCCAGCTCACCACCTGGGACAGGGGCGGTCTACGAGCAGTACTTC.

This clonotype was detected many times. This beta chain was picked up by a library intended for alpha chains and is off target, so its count carries little meaning. The genes are TRBV5-1 and TRBJ2-3; 7 bases line up with TRBD1. Germline CDR1 and CDR2: SGHRS and YFSETQ. Losses at the gene ends were 4 bases for V and 7 bases for J; bases not matched to a gene: 12. The CDR3 runs to 15 residues. The CDR3 sequence: CASSPGTDNSYTQYF. The CDR3, as DNA: TGCGCCAGCAGCCCCGGGACAGATAATTCATATACGCAGTATTTT.

This clonotype is medium-sized by share. This beta chain is a stray read from a library made for alpha chains; its abundance is not meaningful. The chain carries TRBV29-1 and TRBJ2-7; D may be TRBD1 (5 bases). Trimming left V 2 bases short and J 1 base short, with 18 bases between. CDR1 and CDR2 (germline): SQVTM, ANQGSEA. The length of the CDR3 is 16 residues. CDR3 amino acids: CSVESSRQTESYEQYF. Written as DNA, the CDR3 is TGCAGCGTTGAAAGTTCCCGACAGACAGAATCCTACGAGCAGTACTTC.

In the case of this clonotype: This beta chain is a stray sequence in a library constructed for alpha chains; its clone size is not meaningful. The V call is TRBV29-1, the J call TRBJ2-7; D is perhaps TRBD1 (6 bases). The CDR3 sequence is 15 residues long. V was clipped by 0 bases and J by 2 bases, with 14 bases between them. CDR1 SQVTM and CDR2 ANQGSEA come from the germline V gene. The CDR3 spells CSVEDRGTPAYEQYF. DNA of the CDR3: TGCAGCGTTGAAGATCGTGGGACACCGGCCTACGAGCAGTACTTC.

About this clonotype: This beta chain is an off-target read within a library intended for alpha chains, so its frequency means little. The V and J genes are TRBV4-2 and TRBJ1-1, with a tentative D call TRBD1 (5 bases). V was clipped by 4 bases and J by 0 bases, with 9 bases between them. The CDR3 is made up of 14 amino acids. CDR1 and CDR2 from the germline V gene are LGHNA and YNFKEQ. CDR3 protein: CASSRRQLNTEAFF. The CDR3 region has the DNA TGTGCCAGCAGCCGCCGACAGCTGAACACTGAAGCTTTCTTT.

With respect to this clonotype: A library made for alpha chains picked up this beta chain off target, so its size means little. The V call is TRBV20-1, the J call TRBJ2-3; D is perhaps TRBD1 (5 bases). In germline, CDR1 is DFQATT, CDR2 SNEGSKA (reference sequence). This CDR3 is 13 amino acids long. Trimming took off 4 bases at V and 6 bases at J, with 14 bases between the two ends. This CDR3 reads CSAIGVEGDTQYF. The CDR3, as DNA: TGCAGTGCTATAGGGGTGGAAGGCGATACGCAGTATTTT.

This clonotype has ten or more counts. Within a library made for alpha chains, this beta chain is off target, and its count is uninformative. The V gene is TRBV5-4, the J gene TRBJ2-2; TRBD2 matches 9 bases. The CDR3 has 17 amino acids. Per germline, CDR1 SGHNT and CDR2 YYREEE (reference sequence). The V and J ends lost 0 bases and 0 bases, in that order; junction bases with no gene match: 3. The CDR3 sequence is CASSLGLAVANTGELFF. Written as DNA, the CDR3 is TGTGCCAGCAGCTTGGGACTAGCGGTGGCGAACACCGGGGAGCTGTTTTTT. Full variable domain (remainder filled in from reference TRBV5-4 and TRBJ2-2): ETGVTQSPTHLIKTRGQQVTLRCSSQSGHNTVSWYQQALGQGPQFIFQYYREEENGRGNFPPRFSGLQFPNYSSELNVNALELDDSALYLCASSLGLAVANTGELFFGEGSRLTVL.

This clonotype has ten or more counts. This beta chain slipped into a library made for alpha chains as a stray read, so its size is not meaningful. The chain recombines TRBV10-2 with TRBJ2-7; D call uncertain. Looked up from germline, CDR1 is WSHSY and CDR2 is SAAADI. This CDR3 is 14 amino acids long. Trimming stripped 3 bases from V and 2 bases from J, with 11 bases between. The CDR3 is CASSDMGTPYEQYF. The CDR3 DNA reads as TGCGCCAGCAGTGACATGGGCACCCCCTACGAGCAGTACTTC.

Concerning this clonotype itself: This beta chain is a stray sequence in a library constructed for alpha chains; its clone size is not meaningful. V gene TRBV28 combines with J gene TRBJ2-1; 10 bases are a match to TRBD2. Looked up from germline, CDR1 is MDHEN and CDR2 is SYDVKM. The CDR3 is made up of 16 amino acids. Trimming took 2 bases from V and 3 from J; bases not matched to a gene: 4. The CDR3 is CASSLASGSFYNEQFF. Written as DNA, the CDR3 is TGTGCCAGCAGTTTAGCTAGCGGGAGCTTCTACAATGAGCAGTTCTTC.

This clonotype is judged large. This beta chain is an off-target read within a library intended for alpha chains, so its frequency means little. The chain recombines TRBV7-9 with TRBJ2-3, with 13 bases that match TRBD2. The germline V gene encodes CDR1 SEHNR and CDR2 FQNEAQ (reference sequence). J was trimmed by 5 bases and V by 4 bases; bases with no gene match: 9. The CDR3 runs 17 residues. This CDR3 reads CASSSGLAGVAVDTQYF. CDR3 nucleotides: TGTGCCAGCAGCTCAGGACTAGCGGGAGTAGCTGTAGATACGCAGTATTTT.

By sample share, this clonotype is medium-sized. Being off target in a library aimed at alpha chains, this beta chain has a size of little meaning. V and J are TRBV6-2 or TRBV6-3 and TRBJ2-2; D ambiguous. Deletions cut 2 bases from V and 0 bases from J, with 10 bases between. Per germline, CDR1 MNHEY and CDR2 SVGEGT. The CDR3 has 16 residues. The CDR3 DNA reads as TGTGCCAGCAGTTACGGCTCCAAAACGAACACCGGGGAGCTGTTTTTT. Translated: CASSYGSKTNTGELFF.

This clonotype was found many times. This beta chain is off target for a library built for alpha chains, so its abundance means little. The chain has TRBV6-2 or TRBV6-3 and TRBJ1-6, with D perhaps TRBD1 (6 bases). There are 16 residues in the CDR3. V was trimmed by 2 bases and J by 8 bases, leaving 16 bases between them. Germline values: CDR1 MNHEY, CDR2 SVGEGT. The CDR3 nucleotides are TGTGCCAGCAGTTACGGACAGCCGAGTCGGGATTCACCCCTCCACTTT. It encodes CASSYGQPSRDSPLHF.

In its sample, this clonotype ranks as medium-sized (0.01 to 0.1%). This beta chain is a stray sequence in a library constructed for alpha chains; its clone size is not meaningful. This chain joins TRBV7-9 and TRBJ1-2; D is unclear. With 4 bases removed from V and 4 bases from J, the gap between germline ends came to 10 bases. The CDR3 spans 13 residues. CDR1 and CDR2 from the germline V gene are SEHNR and FQNEAQ (reference sequence). The CDR3 nucleotides read TGTGCCAGCAGCTCCGGACTCCTCTATGGCTACACCTTC. Its translation: CASSSGLLYGYTF. Variable domain in full (rest from reference TRBV7-9 and TRBJ1-2): DTGVSQNPRHKITKRGQNVTFRCDPISEHNRLYWYRQTLGQGPEFLTYFQNEAQLEKSRLLSDRFSAERPKGSFSTLEIQRTEQGDSAMYLCASSSGLLYGYTFGSGTRLTVV.

This clonotype has at least ten counts. A library prepared for alpha chains yielded this beta chain as an off-target read; its size is of little meaning. The chain uses TRBV7-2 and TRBJ2-2; D is uncertain. Germline V gives CDR1 SGHTA, CDR2 FQGNSA. The V gene lost 1 base and the J gene lost 7 bases, with 7 bases spanning the gap. The length of the CDR3 is 13 residues. The CDR3 protein is CASSLGSFGELFF. CDR3 sequence (DNA): TGTGCCAGCAGCTTAGGCAGCTTCGGGGAGCTGTTTTTT.

There are a few counts of this clonotype. This beta chain was picked up by a library intended for alpha chains and is off target, so its count carries little meaning. The chain is built from TRBV9 and TRBJ2-1, with D unresolved. The length of the CDR3 is 13 residues. V lost 5 bases and J 0 bases, leaving 6 bases between the germline ends. Germline V lookup: CDR1 SGDLS, CDR2 YYNGEE. The DNA for the CDR3 is TGTGCCAGCAGTGTGGACTCCTACAATGAGCAGTTCTTC. Encoded protein: CASSVDSYNEQFF.

This clonotype qualifies as hyperexpanded. This beta chain is off target for a library built for alpha chains, so its abundance means little. DNA of the CDR3: TGTGCCAGCACCGAGACTAGCGGGAGGGCCTTAGATACGCAGTATTTT. Its protein is CASTETSGRALDTQYF. V and J are TRBV12-3 or TRBV12-4 and TRBJ2-3, with TRBD2 matching 14 bases. The trim removed 7 bases at V and 5 bases at J, leaving 8 bases unmatched. The CDR3 is 16 residues long.

This clonotype was observed at least ten times. The library was prepared for alpha chains; this beta chain is a stray read, so its frequency means little. This chain links TRBV6-1 with TRBJ2-5; maybe TRBD2 (6 bases). This CDR3 contains 16 residues. Trimming left V 0 bases short and J 1 base short, with 12 bases between. CDR1 MNHNS and CDR2 SASEGT come from the germline V gene. Here the CDR3 reads CASSEAADYRQETQYF. The CDR3, as DNA: TGTGCCAGCAGTGAAGCGGCGGACTACCGCCAAGAGACCCAGTACTTC.

By sample fraction, this clonotype is medium-sized. This beta chain appears as a stray read in a library generated for alpha chains; its size is not informative. The V and J genes are TRBV20-1 and TRBJ2-3; 12 nucleotides agree with TRBD2. Per germline, CDR1 DFQATT and CDR2 SNEGSKA (reference sequence). J was trimmed by 2 bases and V by 6 bases; bases with no gene match: 12. The CDR3 runs to 17 residues. The CDR3 reads CSAQWALAGGSTDTQYF. The CDR3 nucleotides read TGCAGTGCGCAATGGGCACTAGCGGGAGGTTCCACAGATACGCAGTATTTT.

This clonotype is categorized as medium-sized. This beta chain is a stray sequence in a library constructed for alpha chains; its clone size is not meaningful. The chain employs TRBV11-2 and TRBJ2-7, with D possibly being TRBD1 or TRBD2 (5 bases each). Trimming took off 5 bases at V and 3 bases at J, with 17 bases between the two ends. The CDR3 has 15 residues. The germline gives CDR1 SGHAT, CDR2 FQNNGV. The CDR3 is CASSLTSTDYYEQYF. CDR3 bases: TGTGCCAGCAGCCTGACATCGACAGACTACTACGAGCAGTACTTC. Full variable domain (remainder filled in from reference TRBV11-2 and TRBJ2-7): EAGVAQSPRYKIIEKRQSVAFWCNPISGHATLYWYQQILGQGPKLLIQFQNNGVVDDSQLPKDRFSAERLKGVDSTLKIQPAKLEDSAVYLCASSLTSTDYYEQYFGPGTRLTVT.

This clonotype appeared many times. A library prepared for alpha chains yielded this beta chain as an off-target read; its size is of little meaning. This chain joins TRBV6-1 and TRBJ2-1; TRBD2 matches 10 bases. The germline CDR1 and CDR2 sequences are MNHNS and SASEGT. J lost 2 bases, V lost 2 bases, and 3 bases had no gene match. This CDR3 has 16 amino acids. The CDR3 spells CASSETSGTPYNEQFF. CDR3 nucleotide sequence: TGTGCCAGCAGTGAAACTAGCGGGACCCCCTACAATGAGCAGTTCTTC.

A few counts support this clonotype. Little can be read into the size of this beta chain, an off-target read in a library designed for alpha chains. This rearrangement joins TRBV12-3 or TRBV12-4 to TRBJ2-5; TRBD1 agrees at 8 bases. This CDR3 contains 16 residues. Germline trimming cut 6 bases from V and 5 bases from J; bases unmatched to any gene: 14. The CDR3 DNA is TGTGCCAGCAGCTTGAGAGTACAGGGGGGAGGTGAGACCCAGTACTTC. Translated: CASSLRVQGGGETQYF.

This clonotype is labeled as medium-sized. Since it is a stray read in a library aimed at alpha chains, this beta chain has a size that is not meaningful. The chain combines TRBV6-2 or TRBV6-3 with TRBJ1-5, with D maybe TRBD1 (6 bases). The ends were cut back, 6 bases at V and 0 bases at J, with 12 bases in the middle. This CDR3 has 15 amino acids. Looked up from germline, CDR1 is MNHEY and CDR2 is SVGEGT. The CDR3 is CASRGTGNSNQPQHF. CDR3 nucleotides: TGTGCCAGCAGGGGTACAGGGAATAGCAATCAGCCCCAGCATTTT.